Each of the 16 T cell receptor beta chains below was sequenced from the same sample in a study of T cells in Graves' hyperthyroidism and ophthalmopathy. Template material for amplifying TCR beta CDR3 regions consisted of RNA transcripts. HTBI primers drove first-round RT-PCR of the TCR CDR3. TCRdb redid the calling of the multiplex PCR reads with MiXCR, one entry per CDR3 protein. In the table there are fewer than 450,000 distinct CDR3 sequences, under 20% of which are singletons. The sample consisted of blood. These receptors came from a man aged 18 to 29 with Graves' ophthalmopathy.

The chain uses TRBV7-4 and TRBJ2-7; D unresolved. The CDR3 covers 14 residues. The V end lost 3 bases, the J end lost 4 bases, and 13 bases lay between the germline ends. The germline gives CDR1 SGHVT, CDR2 SQSDAQ. CDR3 sequence (DNA): TGTGCCAGCAGCTTGGATGGGGATTTGTACGAGCAGTACTTC. Encoded protein: CASSLDGDLYEQYF. The full variable domain, rest sourced from reference TRBV7-4 and TRBJ2-7, is GAGVSQSPRYKVAKRGRDVALRCDSISGHVTLYWYRQTLGQGSEVLTYSQSDAQRDKSGRPSGRFSAERPERSVSTLKIQRTEQGDSAVYLCASSLDGDLYEQYFGPGTRLTVT.

J is TRBJ1-3 and V is TRBV20-1, with a tentative D call TRBD1 (5 bases). The CDR3 sequence is 16 residues long. V was shortened by 3 bases and J by 0 bases, with 15 bases between the two germline ends. Per germline, CDR1 DFQATT and CDR2 SNEGSKA (reference sequence). The CDR3, as DNA: TGCAGTGCTAGGGCAGGGCAGCAGGACTCTGGAAACACCATATATTTT. Translation gives CSARAGQQDSGNTIYF.

The chain employs TRBV7-8 and TRBJ2-5; TRBD1 is a possible D gene (6 bases). CDR1 and CDR2 (germline): SGHVS, FQNEAQ. This CDR3 spans 14 amino acids. Trimming pared 7 bases from V and 5 bases from J, leaving 17 bases between. The CDR3 is CASIRDQGSETQYF. The CDR3 nucleotides are TGTGCCAGCATTCGAGATCAGGGGTCTGAGACCCAGTACTTC.

To note about this clonotype: One end of the junction does not line up with germline, which may come from a read error. J is TRBJ1-5 and V is TRBV5-1; no reliable D call. The CDR3 runs 13 residues. Germline CDR1 is SGHRS and CDR2 is YFSETQ. CDR3 amino acids: CVSSLQGNQPQHF. Here the CDR3 DNA reads TGCGTCAGCAGCTTGCAAGGCAATCAGCCCCAGCATTTT.

This CDR3 is CASSAPGGGSSGEQFF. The CDR3 DNA reads TGTGCCAGCTCGGCCCCGGGGGGGGGCTCTAGTGGTGAGCAGTTCTTC. The chain employs TRBV18 and TRBJ2-1, with 8 bases identical to TRBD2. The CDR3 is made up of 16 amino acids. Germline assignment: CDR1 KGHSH and CDR2 LQKENI. V shed 6 bases, J shed 9 bases, and the junction held 16 bases outside the gene matches. Filled out from reference TRBV18 and TRBJ2-1, the complete variable domain reads NAGVMQNPRHLVRRRGQEARLRCSPMKGHSHVYWYRQLPEEGLKFMVYLQKENIIDESGMPKERFSAEFPKEGPSILRIQQVVRGDSAAYFCASSAPGGGSSGEQFFGPGTRLTVL.

Of note for this clonotype: One end of the junction varies from germline; a read error may be responsible. The rearrangement uses TRBV5-1 and TRBJ2-3; TRBD2 aligns across 7 bases. In germline, CDR1 is SGHRS, CDR2 YFSETQ. The CDR3 is 18 amino acids. CDR3 in amino acids: CAGSLSRGGPASTDTQYF. CDR3 DNA sequence: TGCGCCGGCAGCTTGTCCCGCGGGGGACCCGCTAGCACAGATACGCAGTATTTT.

The rearrangement links TRBV7-9 to TRBJ1-1, with no clear D. The CDR3 length is 13 residues. The V end lost 7 bases, the J end lost 6 bases, and 15 bases lay between the germline ends. Germline V gives CDR1 SEHNR, CDR2 FQNEAQ (reference sequence). For the CDR3, the DNA is TGTGCCAGCAACGATAGGGTAAGCGCTGAAGCTTTCTTT. Amino acid sequence: CASNDRVSAEAFF.

This clonotype was picked up many times. The chain employs TRBV15 and TRBJ2-2, with D unclear. The V and J ends lost 0 bases and 7 bases respectively, with 6 bases between them. Germline V CDR1 and CDR2: LNHNV, YYDKDF (reference sequence). The CDR3 sequence is 13 residues long. This CDR3 reads CATSRDGYGELFF. The CDR3, as DNA: TGTGCCACCAGCAGAGATGGGTACGGGGAGCTGTTTTTT.

The chain carries TRBV20-1 and TRBJ2-1, with TRBD2 matching over 10 bases. Germline-derived CDR1 and CDR2 are DFQATT and SNEGSKA (reference sequence). This CDR3 is 13 amino acids long. J gave up 7 bases and V 5 bases, and 5 bases lay outside the gene matches. CDR3 in DNA: TGCAGTGCTCTAGCGGGGGTCTTAAATGAGCAGTTCTTC. Encoded protein: CSALAGVLNEQFF.

This chain joins TRBV3-1 and TRBJ1-1, with 8 bases aligning to TRBD1. The germline CDR1 and CDR2 sequences are LGHDT and YNNKEL (reference sequence). The CDR3 is 16 residues long. The J segment lost 1 base and the V segment lost 0 bases, leaving 4 bases of the junction unmatched. The CDR3 bases are TGTGCCAGCAGCCAAGATTTCAGGGGGCAGAACACTGAAGCTTTCTTT. It translates to CASSQDFRGQNTEAFF.

This clonotype showed up just a few times. CDR3 nucleotide sequence: TGTGCCAGTAGTATAGCCCCGGGACAGGGCCTCTACGAGCAGTACTTC. Protein: CASSIAPGQGLYEQYF. J is TRBJ2-7 and V is TRBV19, with 9 bases identical to TRBD1. The CDR3 extends over 16 amino acids. The J segment lost 3 bases and the V segment lost 1 base, leaving 7 bases of the junction unmatched. The germline V gene encodes CDR1 LNHDA and CDR2 SQIVND (reference sequence). The complete variable domain, with remaining parts taken from reference TRBV19 and TRBJ2-7, reads DGGITQSPKYLFRKEGQNVTLSCEQNLNHDAMYWYRQDPGQGLRLIYYSQIVNDFQKGDIAEGYSVSREKKESFPLTVTSAQKNPTAFYLCASSIAPGQGLYEQYFGPGTRLTVT.

The chain couples TRBV7-2 to TRBJ2-5; D remains ambiguous. Between the trimmed V and J ends, which lost 8 bases and 7 bases, there was a span of 14 bases. Germline lookup yields CDR1 SGHTA and CDR2 FQGNSA. CDR3 length: 12 amino acids. The CDR3 loop reads CASGYRWGTQYF. The CDR3 DNA sequence: TGTGCCAGCGGCTACCGGTGGGGGACCCAGTACTTC.

This clonotype came up a few times. The J gene is TRBJ2-7, the V gene TRBV6-1; TRBD1 matches 9 bases. Germline assignment: CDR1 MNHNS and CDR2 SASEGT. V dropped 5 bases and J dropped 0; count of bases not matched to a gene: 5. This CDR3 contains 15 residues. DNA for the CDR3: TGTGCCAGCAGTTACAGGGGGCTAAGCTCCTACGAGCAGTACTTC. Protein: CASSYRGLSSYEQYF.

The rearrangement joins TRBV5-1 to TRBJ2-7, with D perhaps matching TRBD1 (5 bases). V lost 4 bases and J lost 3, with 17 bases in between. The CDR3 loop spans 15 amino acids. Germline V gives CDR1 SGHRS, CDR2 YFSETQ. The CDR3 region is CASSADAGIRYEQYF. The CDR3 coding sequence is TGCGCCAGCAGCGCCGACGCAGGGATACGCTACGAGCAGTACTTC.

The chain combines TRBV4-1 with TRBJ2-1, with TRBD1 identical over 11 bases. This CDR3 comprises 15 residues. Germline CDR1 is MGHRA and CDR2 is YSYEKL. The trim removed 5 bases at V and 2 bases at J, leaving 2 bases unmatched. Here the CDR3 DNA reads TGCGCCAGCAGCGGACAGGGGGCCCCCTACAATGAGCAGTTCTTC. Encoded protein: CASSGQGAPYNEQFF.

This clonotype was observed many times. J is TRBJ1-1 and V is TRBV7-9; D may be TRBD1 (6 bases). Germline assignment: CDR1 SEHNR and CDR2 FQNEAQ (reference sequence). The V end lost 0 bases, the J end lost 1 base, and 12 bases lay between the germline ends. The CDR3 is 16 residues long. The CDR3 loop reads CASSLAGGGRNTEAFF. CDR3 coding DNA: TGTGCCAGCAGCTTAGCTGGGGGGGGGCGGAACACTGAAGCTTTCTTT.